What follows are 27 T cell receptor beta chains derived from one specimen sequenced in a study of T cell changes during pregnancy in multiple sclerosis. Assay: immunoSEQ multiplex PCR; the TCRdb copy retains only in-frame clones and omits some. The table lists about 57,000 clones, about 92% of them singletons, with about 1.8% in the top ten. This specimen consisted of peripheral blood, obtained after pregnancy. These receptors came from a female donor with multiple sclerosis, enrolled in a pregnancy study.

The V gene is TRBV9, the J gene TRBJ2-3; a weak D match, TRBD1 (5 bases). Trimming shortened V by 2 bases and J by 8 bases, and 9 bases separated the two germline ends. CDR1 is SGDLS and CDR2 is YYNGEE in the germline V gene. The CDR3 is made up of 12 amino acids. Here the CDR3 DNA reads TGTGCCAGCAGCGTCTCCCAGGGTACGCAGTATTTT. Translating gives CASSVSQGTQYF. The entire variable domain, with the rest obtained from reference TRBV9 and TRBJ2-3, is as follows: DSGVTQTPKHLITATGQRVTLRCSPRSGDLSVYWYQQSLDQGLQFLIQYYNGEERAKGNILERFSAQQFPDLHSELNLSSLELGDSALYFCASSVSQGTQYFGPGTRLTVL.

This clone showed up just once. This rearrangement joins TRBV7-9 to TRBJ2-3; no clear D. Germline loops: CDR1 SEHNR, CDR2 FQNEAQ (reference sequence). CDR3 length: 16 amino acids. Trimming cost V 1 base and J 2 bases, with 13 bases left between them. CDR3 bases: TGTGCCAGCAGCTTAGGGAGTGTGGTGTCCACAGATACGCAGTATTTT. The encoded protein is CASSLGSVVSTDTQYF. Full variable domain (outside the CDR3, taken from reference TRBV7-9 and TRBJ2-3): DTGVSQNPRHKITKRGQNVTFRCDPISEHNRLYWYRQTLGQGPEFLTYFQNEAQLEKSRLLSDRFSAERPKGSFSTLEIQRTEQGDSAMYLCASSLGSVVSTDTQYFGPGTRLTVL.

This chain uses TRBV7-2 with TRBJ2-2; TRBD2 aligns across 7 bases. Germline V gene data show CDR1 as SGHTA and CDR2 as FQGNSA. J lost 7 bases, V lost 0 bases, and 5 bases had no gene match. The CDR3 is made up of 15 amino acids. Here the CDR3 reads CASSLAGGPVGELFF. As DNA, the CDR3 is TGTGCCAGCAGCTTAGCGGGAGGGCCTGTCGGGGAGCTGTTTTTT.

The chain employs TRBV5-1 and TRBJ2-1; D call uncertain. The germline gives CDR1 SGHRS, CDR2 YFSETQ. The ends were cut back, 3 bases at V and 7 bases at J, with 8 bases in the middle. There are 12 residues in the CDR3. CDR3 bases: TGCGCCAGCAGCTCGGGTGGAAATGAGCAGTTCTTC. Protein product: CASSSGGNEQFF.

The chain employs TRBV5-4 and TRBJ2-7; 8 bases are a match to TRBD2. The CDR3 is 15 amino acids. With V trimmed by 3 bases and J by 2 bases, 7 bases remained unmatched. Per the germline V gene, CDR1 is SGHNT and CDR2 is YYREEE (reference sequence). The CDR3 sequence is CASSSAGLATYEQYF. The CDR3 DNA sequence: TGTGCCAGCAGCTCAGCAGGACTAGCCACCTACGAGCAGTACTTC.

This chain links TRBV11-2 with TRBJ2-7; 10 bases fit TRBD2. The germline gives CDR1 SGHAT, CDR2 FQNNGV. Losses at the gene ends were 2 bases for V and 4 bases for J; bases not matched to a gene: 2. The CDR3 is made up of 14 amino acids. The CDR3 coding sequence is TGTGCCAGCAGCTTATCTAGCGGGGGATACGAGCAGTACTTC. It codes for CASSLSSGGYEQYF.

V gene TRBV2 combines with J gene TRBJ2-7; a possible D gene is TRBD1 (6 bases). The CDR3 runs to 13 residues. Germline values: CDR1 SNHLY, CDR2 FYNNEI. Trimming pared 7 bases from V and 5 bases from J, leaving 15 bases between. CDR3 coding DNA: TGTGCCAGCACCATTACAGGGTCGGACGAGCAGTACTTC. Its translation is CASTITGSDEQYF.

The chain joins TRBV7-9 to TRBJ2-1; perhaps TRBD2 as D (6 bases). Germline V gene sequence: CDR1 SEHNR, CDR2 FQNEAQ (reference sequence). CDR3 length equals 15 residues. Trimming stripped 6 bases from V and 3 bases from J, with 15 bases between. CDR3 sequence reads: CASSVTGTLYNEQFF. The CDR3 DNA reads TGTGCCAGCAGTGTCACCGGGACTCTCTACAATGAGCAGTTCTTC.

The rearrangement uses TRBV13 and TRBJ2-6; tentative D call: TRBD1 (6 bases). The V end lost 5 bases, the J end lost 2 bases, and 25 bases lay between the germline ends. This CDR3 region has 20 residues. Germline V gives CDR1 PRHDT, CDR2 FYEKMQ (reference sequence). The CDR3 DNA follows: TGTGCCAGCAGCGCAGCTAAAAGGGAACAGGGTAAAGCTGGGGCCAACGTCCTGACTTTC. This sequence encodes CASSAAKREQGKAGANVLTF. Filled out from reference TRBV13 and TRBJ2-6, the complete variable domain reads AAGVIQSPRHLIKEKRETATLKCYPIPRHDTVYWYQQGPGQDPQFLISFYEKMQSDKGSIPDRFSAQQFSDYHSELNMSSLELGDSALYFCASSAAKREQGKAGANVLTFGAGSRLTVL.

The chain recombines TRBV7-9 with TRBJ2-5; 14 bases agree with TRBD2. The CDR3 contains 17 residues. J lost 5 bases, V lost 4 bases, and 9 bases had no gene match. Germline CDR1 reads SEHNR; CDR2 reads FQNEAQ (reference sequence). Here the CDR3 reads CASSSLGTSGSRETQYF. The CDR3 DNA is TGTGCCAGCAGCTCCCTAGGGACTAGCGGGAGTAGGGAGACCCAGTACTTC.

V usage is TRBV28 and J usage is TRBJ1-3, with a possible D match to TRBD1 (6 bases). Germline V lookup: CDR1 MDHEN, CDR2 SYDVKM. V shed 8 bases and J shed 3 bases, with 17 bases lying between them. The CDR3 loop spans 15 amino acids. The CDR3 loop is CASVTWGGLGNTIYF. For the CDR3, the DNA is TGTGCCAGCGTGACTTGGGGGGGCCTTGGAAACACCATATATTTT.

The chain combines TRBV7-9 with TRBJ2-7, with D possibly TRBD1 on 6 matching bases. This CDR3 spans 14 amino acids. The germline V and J ends were trimmed by 6 bases and 2 bases, with 14 bases remaining between them. CDR1 and CDR2 from the germline V gene are SEHNR and FQNEAQ (reference sequence). DNA of the CDR3: TGTGCCAGCAGGCAACAGGGTTGGACCTACGAGCAGTACTTC. Translation: CASRQQGWTYEQYF.

This rearrangement joins TRBV19 to TRBJ2-1; TRBD2 aligns across 14 bases. The V gene end was trimmed by 6 bases and the J gene end by 7 bases; junction bases not matched to a gene: 8. Germline V gives CDR1 LNHDA, CDR2 SQIVND (reference sequence). This CDR3 has 16 amino acids. The CDR3: CASSGPGLAGVNEQFF. The CDR3 region has the DNA TGTGCCAGTAGCGGACCGGGACTAGCGGGAGTAAATGAGCAGTTCTTC. The whole variable domain, remainder taken from reference TRBV19 and TRBJ2-1, is DGGITQSPKYLFRKEGQNVTLSCEQNLNHDAMYWYRQDPGQGLRLIYYSQIVNDFQKGDIAEGYSVSREKKESFPLTVTSAQKNPTAFYLCASSGPGLAGVNEQFFGPGTRLTVL.

CDR3: CASSVTGTTNEKLFF. The CDR3 DNA is TGTGCCAGCAGCGTAACAGGGACAACTAATGAAAAACTGTTTTTT. The rearrangement links TRBV9 to TRBJ1-4; a weak D match, TRBD1 (6 bases). V lost 1 base to trimming and J lost 0 bases, with 7 bases between them. The germline gives CDR1 SGDLS, CDR2 YYNGEE. The CDR3 is 15 amino acids. The variable domain in full, with the rest retrieved from reference TRBV9 and TRBJ1-4, is DSGVTQTPKHLITATGQRVTLRCSPRSGDLSVYWYQQSLDQGLQFLIQYYNGEERAKGNILERFSAQQFPDLHSELNLSSLELGDSALYFCASSVTGTTNEKLFFGSGTQLSVL.

The V gene is TRBV11-2, the J gene TRBJ2-5; no clear D. CDR3 size: 13 residues. Trimming took 3 bases from V and 1 from J, leaving 6 bases between them. The V gene's germline CDR1 is SGHAT and CDR2 FQNNGV. In DNA, the CDR3 is TGTGCCAGCAGCTTCCTAGGCCAAGAGACCCAGTACTTC. This encodes CASSFLGQETQYF.

The chain recombines TRBV5-1 with TRBJ2-2, with a weak D call TRBD2 (6 bases). The V gene's germline CDR1 is SGHRS and CDR2 YFSETQ. With 3 bases removed from V and 6 bases from J, the gap between germline ends came to 6 bases. This CDR3 is built from 12 residues. The CDR3 DNA sequence: TGCGCCAGCAGCTGGGGGGCCGGGGAGCTGTTTTTT. The encoded protein is CASSWGAGELFF.

The V call is TRBV15, the J call TRBJ2-5, with 11 bases aligning to TRBD2. V gave up 1 base and J gave up 5 bases; unmatched junction bases: 3. There are 15 residues in the CDR3. Germline CDR1 reads LNHNV; CDR2 reads YYDKDF (reference sequence). This chain's CDR3 is CATSRVLAGGETQYF. The CDR3 DNA reads as TGTGCCACCAGCAGAGTCCTAGCGGGAGGCGAGACCCAGTACTTC.

The chain has TRBV5-1 and TRBJ2-5; unclear D gene. The better agreement between TRBJ2-7 and the DNA end casts doubt on the J call. The CDR3 runs to 14 residues. Germline V CDR1 and CDR2: SGHRS, YFSETQ. The CDR3 sequence is CASSLEGWDYEQYF. CDR3 coding DNA: TGCGCCAGCAGCTTGGAAGGCTGGGACTACGAGCAGTACTTC.

The CDR3 DNA sequence: TGTGCCAGCAGCACTAGGCTTGGGCAAGGTCCCGAGCAGTTCTTC. This codes for CASSTRLGQGPEQFF. The chain recombines TRBV6-5 with TRBJ2-1, with D maybe TRBD2 (5 bases). Trimming left V 6 bases short and J 10 bases short, with 22 bases between. Germline V lookup: CDR1 MNHEY, CDR2 SVGAGI. This CDR3 has 15 residues.

V is TRBV9 and J is TRBJ2-3, with 7 bases matching TRBD1. Germline V gene sequence: CDR1 SGDLS, CDR2 YYNGEE. This CDR3 spans 15 amino acids. The V segment lost 5 bases and the J segment 0 bases; nucleotides outside the gene matches: 6. The CDR3 DNA sequence: TGTGCCAGCAGTCGGGACAGCCTTAGCACAGATACGCAGTATTTT. Protein sequence: CASSRDSLSTDTQYF. The whole variable domain, remainder taken from reference TRBV9 and TRBJ2-3, is DSGVTQTPKHLITATGQRVTLRCSPRSGDLSVYWYQQSLDQGLQFLIQYYNGEERAKGNILERFSAQQFPDLHSELNLSSLELGDSALYFCASSRDSLSTDTQYFGPGTRLTVL.

This CDR3 is CASSSGTEEKLFF. CDR3 coding DNA: TGTGCCAGCAGCTCCGGGACAGAAGAAAAACTGTTTTTT. The J gene is TRBJ1-4, the V gene TRBV11-3; TRBD1 agrees at 7 bases. The length of the CDR3 is 13 residues. Losses at the gene ends were 4 bases for V and 8 bases for J; bases not matched to a gene: 4. Germline-derived CDR1 and CDR2 are SGHNT and YENEEA.

The V gene is TRBV20-1, the J gene TRBJ2-3; a weak D match, TRBD1 (6 bases). V gave up 5 bases and J gave up 6 bases, with 9 bases separating them. This CDR3 region has 11 residues. The germline V gene has CDR1 DFQATT and CDR2 SNEGSKA (reference sequence). The CDR3 spells CSASRGDTQYF. The CDR3 DNA follows: TGCAGTGCTTCGAGGGGGGATACGCAGTATTTT.

This chain uses TRBV7-2 with TRBJ2-5; 8 bases fit TRBD1. This CDR3 has 14 residues. Germline trimming cut 3 bases from V and 5 bases from J; bases unmatched to any gene: 5. CDR1 is SGHTA and CDR2 is FQGNSA in the germline V gene. Here the CDR3 reads CASSLTGERETQYF. The CDR3 DNA sequence: TGTGCCAGCAGCTTGACAGGGGAGAGGGAGACCCAGTACTTC.

DNA of the CDR3: TGTGCCAGCAGCCCCGGACTAGCTTACAATGAGCAGTTCTTC. Residues: CASSPGLAYNEQFF. The J gene is TRBJ2-1, the V gene TRBV5-4; 8 nucleotides line up with TRBD2. Germline V gives CDR1 SGHNT, CDR2 YYREEE (reference sequence). With 4 bases clipped from V and 4 bases from J, the junction kept 4 bases outside the gene matches. The CDR3 sequence is 14 residues long.

The V gene is TRBV27, the J gene TRBJ2-1, with D unclear. Trimming took off 1 base at V and 0 bases at J, with 7 bases between the two ends. Germline V lookup: CDR1 MNHEY, CDR2 SMNVEV (reference sequence). CDR3 size: 15 residues. CDR3 DNA: TGTGCCAGCAGTTTATTGGGCAGCTCCTACAATGAGCAGTTCTTC. Amino acid sequence: CASSLLGSSYNEQFF.

The V gene is TRBV27, the J gene TRBJ2-1, with 8 bases identical to TRBD1. The CDR3 has 17 residues. Germline V CDR1 and CDR2: MNHEY, SMNVEV (reference sequence). Trimming at V came to 1 base and at J to 4 bases, leaving 9 bases not matched to a gene. The CDR3 bases are TGTGCCAGCAGTTTATATCCCGGACAGGGAGCTTACAATGAGCAGTTCTTC. It translates to CASSLYPGQGAYNEQFF.

DNA of the CDR3: TGTGCCAGCAGCTCCGCGCCCTACTATGGCTACACCTTC. Protein sequence: CASSSAPYYGYTF. The chain links TRBV7-2 to TRBJ1-2; D is undetermined. The CDR3 spans 13 residues. Trimming took 4 bases from V and 3 from J, leaving 9 bases between them. Germline values: CDR1 SGHTA, CDR2 FQGNSA.